Below, 5 T cell receptor beta chains from the same sample are listed, as sequenced in a study of T cell responses to AZD1222 COVID-19 vaccine. Profiled with immunoSEQ multiplex PCR; TCRdb holds only in-frame clones, not every one. The data show under 100,000 clones, with 92% seen just once and about 7.1% held by the top ten. Specimen: peripheral blood, collected on day 0 of MenACWY control vaccination. The receptors come from an adult in good health.

This rearrangement joins TRBV28 to TRBJ1-2; no clear D. The CDR3 contains 14 residues. In germline, CDR1 is MDHEN, CDR2 SYDVKM. Trimming removed 7 bases at V and 0 bases at J, with 12 bases between. CDR3 amino acids: CASTFKPANYGYTF. The DNA for the CDR3 is TGTGCCAGCACTTTTAAGCCCGCTAACTATGGCTACACCTTC.

This sequence joins TRBV3-1 (or the pseudogene TRBV3-2) and TRBJ2-1, with D maybe TRBD2 (5 bases). Germline CDR1 and CDR2: LGHDT and YNNKEL (reference sequence). V was shortened by 2 bases and J by 9 bases, with 11 bases between the two germline ends. The CDR3 runs to 13 residues. The CDR3 region has the DNA TGTGCCAGCAGCCAAACTAGAGGTAGTGAGCAGTTCTTC. Residues: CASSQTRGSEQFF.

The J gene is TRBJ1-2, the V gene TRBV3-1 (or the pseudogene TRBV3-2); D unclear. The length of the CDR3 is 14 residues. Trimming removed 3 bases from V and 7 bases from J, with 15 bases in between. CDR1 is LGHDT, CDR2 YNNKEL, per germline (reference sequence). The CDR3 spells CASSHPGPLAGYTF. As DNA, the CDR3 is TGTGCCAGCAGCCACCCTGGGCCATTGGCTGGCTACACCTTC.

This chain joins TRBV18 and TRBJ1-2, with D uncertain. Germline assignment: CDR1 KGHSH and CDR2 LQKENI. The ends were cut back, 2 bases at V and 0 bases at J, with 4 bases in the middle. The CDR3 consists of 13 residues. The CDR3 nucleotides are TGTGCCAGCTCACCATTACCTAACTATGGCTACACCTTC. Translating gives CASSPLPNYGYTF.

CDR3 sequence: CASSFQVYNEQFF. The CDR3 region has the DNA TGTGCCAGCAGTTTCCAGGTATACAATGAGCAGTTCTTC. The chain is built from TRBV28 and TRBJ2-1; D is ambiguous. Trimming cost V 3 bases and J 4 bases, with 7 bases left between them. The CDR3 runs to 13 residues. CDR1 is MDHEN, CDR2 SYDVKM, per germline. The full variable domain, with the rest looked up from reference TRBV28 and TRBJ2-1, is DVKVTQSSRYLVKRTGEKVFLECVQDMDHENMFWYRQDPGLGLRLIYFSYDVKMKEKGDIPEGYSVSREKKERFSLILESASTNQTSMYLCASSFQVYNEQFFGPGTRLTVL.